A selection of T cell receptor beta chains follows, all from one sample in a study of blood T cells in healthy people across ages. Via MiXCR, TCRdb re-called the 5' RACE reads, giving one row per CDR3 protein. The profile shows hundreds of thousands of distinct CDR3 sequences, roughly 20% of them singletons. The material sequenced was blood. The receptors were sampled from a man in his sixties or seventies in good health. The CDR3 runs from the conserved cysteine through the conserved F or W. Each record gives: CDR3 length, J gene, D gene, V gene, clone size, CDR3 protein, CDR3 DNA. The D gene is left open where the match is weak. Only part of the rows carry a size: once, few, many, or a class if the clone is expanded.

15 TRBJ2-2 TRBD1 TRBV5-1 NA CASRPGQGGSGELFF TGCGCCAGCAGACCCGGACAGGGCGGTTCCGGGGAGCTGTTTTTT
12 TRBJ2-1 TRBD1 TRBV27 NA CASRDPGGEQFF TGTGCCAGCAGAGACCCAGGGGGTGAGCAGTTCTTC
18 TRBJ2-2 NA TRBV10-3 NA CAISEWNVAGANTGELFF TGTGCCATCAGTGAGTGGAACGTGGCAGGGGCGAACACCGGGGAGCTGTTTTTT
14 TRBJ2-7 NA TRBV7-8 many CASSLAGGRYEQYF TGTGCCAGCAGCTTAGCTGGGGGCAGGTACGAGCAGTACTTC
14 TRBJ2-5 NA TRBV10-1 NA CASSESTVEETQYF TGCGCCAGCAGTGAGTCGACGGTAGAGGAGACCCAGTACTTC
15 TRBJ2-7 TRBD2 TRBV7-2 NA CASSTGLAGGYEQYF TGTGCCAGCAGCACCGGACTAGCTGGGGGTTACGAGCAGTACTTC
13 TRBJ2-7 TRBD1 TRBV11-2 many CATSSGTAYEQYF TGTGCCACCTCATCCGGGACAGCCTACGAGCAGTACTTC
17 TRBJ2-1 TRBD1 TRBV7-3 few CASSSPGQGRSYNEQFF TGTGCCAGCAGCTCACCGGGACAGGGGCGCTCCTACAATGAGCAGTTCTTC
12 TRBJ2-7 NA TRBV20-1 many CSARRDPYEQYF TGCAGTGCTAGGCGGGACCCCTACGAGCAGTACTTC
13 TRBJ2-7 TRBD1 TRBV20-1 few CSASTGGSDEQYF TGCAGTGCTAGTACAGGGGGCTCCGACGAGCAGTACTTC
12 TRBJ2-5 NA TRBV20-1 NA CSANRAAETQYF TGCAGTGCGAACAGGGCGGCGGAGACCCAGTACTTC
13 TRBJ2-5 NA TRBV20-1 few CSARWLAKETQYF TGCAGTGCTAGGTGGCTAGCGAAAGAGACCCAGTACTTC
18 TRBJ2-6 TRBD1 TRBV11-2 few CASTLSDRVYGGANVLTF TGTGCCAGCACCTTATCGGACAGGGTCTATGGAGGGGCCAACGTCCTGACTTTC
18 TRBJ1-6 NA TRBV6-1 NA CASSKRGMDFGRNSPLHF TGTGCCAGCAGTAAACGAGGGATGGACTTCGGGCGAAATTCACCCCTCCACTTT
19 TRBJ2-1 TRBD2 TRBV7-2 NA CASSLAPVTSASTYNEQFF TGTGCCAGCAGCTTAGCGCCAGTGACTAGCGCTAGCACCTACAATGAGCAGTTCTTC
15 TRBJ1-5 TRBD1 TRBV27 NA CASSATTGGNQPQHF TGTGCCAGCAGCGCAACGACAGGGGGCAATCAGCCCCAGCATTTT
15 TRBJ2-1 TRBD2 TRBV20-1 NA CSARDRREGRNEQFF TGCAGTGCTAGAGATCGGAGGGAGGGCCGGAATGAGCAGTTCTTC
15 TRBJ2-1 TRBD2 TRBV5-1 NA CASSLGLAGVTELFF TGCGCCAGCAGCTTGGGACTAGCGGGAGTAACTGAGCTGTTCTTC
14 TRBJ2-5 NA TRBV5-1 few CASSFIRYQETQYF TGCGCCAGCAGCTTCATCAGGTACCAAGAGACCCAGTACTTC
14 TRBJ2-7 NA TRBV5-1 NA CASSLVSRDYEQYF TGCGCCAGCAGCTTGGTGTCCAGGGACTACGAGCAGTACTTC
13 TRBJ2-5 NA TRBV20-1 few CSARENSAGTQYF TGCAGTGCTAGAGAAAATAGCGCGGGGACCCAGTACTTC
14 TRBJ2-7 NA TRBV18 NA CASSQGVDGYEQYF TGTGCCAGCTCCCAAGGGGTTGACGGATACGAGCAGTACTTC
13 TRBJ1-2 NA TRBV5-6 NA CASSLRGVNGYTF TGTGCCAGCAGCTTGAGAGGTGTTAACGGCTACACCTTC
15 TRBJ2-2 NA TRBV10-3 NA CAIKPEPPGAGELFF TGTGCCATCAAGCCCGAACCCCCGGGGGCCGGGGAGCTGTTTTTT
13 TRBJ2-5 TRBD1 TRBV10-3 NA CAISPGQQETQYF TGTGCCATCTCTCCGGGACAGCAAGAGACCCAGTACTTC
14 TRBJ2-3 NA TRBV3-1 few CASSLLGGEDTQYF TGTGCCAGCAGCCTCTTAGGGGGAGAGGATACGCAGTATTTT
10 TRBJ2-5 NA TRBV29-1 many CSVAHETQYF TGCAGCGTAGCACATGAGACCCAGTACTTC
13 TRBJ2-3 NA TRBV9 NA CASSVGNYDTQYF TGTGCCAGCAGCGTAGGTAATTACGATACGCAGTATTTT
16 TRBJ1-4 NA TRBV10-3 NA CAISESLLGGNEKLFF TGTGCCATCAGTGAGTCGCTACTGGGTGGGAATGAAAAACTGTTTTTT
13 TRBJ2-5 NA TRBV29-1 few CSVDYRGGETQYF TGCAGCGTTGATTACAGGGGAGGAGAGACCCAGTACTTC
17 TRBJ2-3 TRBD2 TRBV29-1 NA CSVLGVGTSGVTDTQYF TGCAGCGTGCTCGGGGTGGGGACTAGCGGGGTCACAGATACGCAGTATTTT
17 TRBJ1-3 NA TRBV5-1 NA CASSLDPGRNSGNTIYF TGCGCCAGCAGCTTGGACCCGGGACGGAACTCTGGAAACACCATATATTTT
15 TRBJ2-2 TRBD2 TRBV19 NA CASSVLAGQGGELFF TGTGCCAGTAGTGTACTAGCGGGACAAGGCGGGGAGCTGTTTTTT
15 TRBJ2-1 NA TRBV12-3/TRBV12-4 few CASSLNQGIYNEQFF TGTGCCAGCAGTTTAAATCAGGGGATATACAATGAGCAGTTCTTC
14 TRBJ2-1 NA TRBV7-8 once CASSSRRLDNEQFF TGTGCCAGCAGCTCCCGTCGTCTTGACAATGAGCAGTTCTTC
15 TRBJ2-5 TRBD2 TRBV6-1 few CASSVYSGRDKTQYF TGTGCCAGCAGTGTATATAGCGGGAGGGACAAGACCCAGTACTTC
13 TRBJ2-1 NA TRBV20-1 few CSARDVFNNEQFF TGCAGTGCTAGAGATGTCTTTAACAATGAGCAGTTCTTC
15 TRBJ2-1 NA TRBV7-2 NA CASNLALRSHNEQFF TGTGCCAGCAACTTAGCGCTCCGCAGTCACAATGAGCAGTTCTTC
15 TRBJ2-5 NA TRBV20-1 few CSASLGASGLETQYF TGCAGTGCTAGTCTGGGGGCTAGCGGATTAGAGACCCAGTACTTC